This T cell receptor beta chain appears in the sequencing data of a study of shared clonotypes between healthy human individuals. Study-wide findings and caveats: Naive CD4 clonotypes overlapped across a few donors at roughly 5.1%.

The count of this clone is one. Its antigen is as yet unknown. The data were produced by immunoSEQ multiplex PCR, yet TCRdb's version contains in-frame clones alone and is incomplete. The sample yields around 1,000,000 clones, roughly 80% seen once. The J segment lost 6 bases and the V segment lost 1 base, leaving 4 bases of the junction unmatched. The CDR3 extends over 15 amino acids. Per germline, CDR1 LNHNV and CDR2 YYDKDF (reference sequence). The V gene is TRBV15, the J gene TRBJ2-7, with 12 bases lining up with TRBD1. Source material: memory CD4+ T cells from PBMCs. Described subset: CD45RA-negative fraction. This receptor was identified in a man between 18 and 35 years old in good health. Some clones in this sample may be carry-over from other donors' samples. The CDR3 sequence: CATSRAGQGASEQYF. In DNA form, the CDR3 reads TGTGCCACCAGCAGAGCGGGACAGGGGGCAAGCGAGCAGTACTTC.